These 15 T cell receptor beta chains share one sample of origin, sequenced in a study of technical replicates of blood from several donors. The data were produced by immunoSEQ multiplex PCR, yet TCRdb's version contains in-frame clones alone and is incomplete. The table includes 75,000 to 90,000 clones, roughly 94% detected once. The sequencing input was T cells isolated from PBMCs. The source is a human donor in good health.

This clone was detected only once. The rearrangement links TRBV5-6 to TRBJ2-7; 11 positions agree with TRBD1. Unmatched junction bases numbered 5, after V lost 3 bases and J lost 3 bases. The CDR3 is 15 amino acids. Germline loops: CDR1 SGHDT, CDR2 YYEEEE. DNA for the CDR3: TGTGCCAGCAGCTGGGGGGGACAGGGGGACTACGAGCAGTACTTC. Its protein is CASSWGGQGDYEQYF.

Here the CDR3 DNA reads TGTGCCAGCAGTTACTCGAACGAGGGAGGTAGAGAGCAGTTCTTC. Translated: CASSYSNEGGREQFF. The chain links TRBV6-5 to TRBJ2-1; a weak D match, TRBD2 (6 bases). Per germline, CDR1 MNHEY and CDR2 SVGAGI. V lost 0 bases and J 10 bases, leaving 16 bases between the germline ends. The CDR3 runs to 15 residues.

The V and J genes are TRBV29-1 and TRBJ1-4, with 9 bases lining up with TRBD1. The V and J ends lost 3 bases and 8 bases, in that order; junction bases with no gene match: 1. The CDR3 has 12 residues. The germline CDR1 and CDR2 sequences are SQVTM and ANQGSEA. The CDR3 DNA reads as TGCAGCGTTGAGGACAGGGGAGAAAAACTGTTTTTT. It yields the protein CSVEDRGEKLFF.

This clone came up a few times. V usage is TRBV5-6 and J usage is TRBJ1-1; 9 positions agree with TRBD1. Unmatched junction bases numbered 2, after V lost 3 bases and J lost 2 bases. Germline CDR1 is SGHDT and CDR2 is YYEEEE. The CDR3 runs 14 residues. The CDR3 reads CASSSDRGNTEAFF. CDR3 bases: TGTGCCAGCAGCTCGGACAGGGGCAACACTGAAGCTTTCTTT.

The chain couples TRBV29-1 to TRBJ1-2; weak D call: TRBD1 (6 bases). Germline CDR1 SQVTM, CDR2 ANQGSEA. Trimming took 2 bases from V and 2 from J, leaving 6 bases between them. CDR3 length equals 12 residues. CDR3 nucleotide sequence: TGCAGCGTTGAACAGGGGAACTATGGCTACACCTTC. Its protein is CSVEQGNYGYTF.

V usage is TRBV7-8 and J usage is TRBJ2-7; TRBD2 is a possible D gene (7 bases). The CDR3 totals 16 residues. CDR1 is SGHVS, CDR2 FQNEAQ, per germline. V was cut by 6 bases and J by 0 bases, with 18 bases left in between. For the CDR3, the DNA is TGTGCCAGCAGACTCCAAGGGGGGGTAAGCTCCTACGAGCAGTACTTC. Encoded protein: CASRLQGGVSSYEQYF.

The J gene is TRBJ2-7, the V gene TRBV7-2; TRBD1 aligns across 7 bases. Germline V gene lookup returns CDR1 SGHTA and CDR2 FQGNSA. Losses at the gene ends were 1 base for V and 3 bases for J; bases not matched to a gene: 3. The CDR3 sequence is 14 residues long. CDR3 in amino acids: CASSLDRGDYEQYF. The CDR3 DNA follows: TGTGCCAGCAGCTTAGACAGGGGAGACTACGAGCAGTACTTC.

The chain recombines TRBV7-3 with TRBJ2-1, with 9 bases identical to TRBD2. The CDR3 loop spans 15 amino acids. Germline CDR1 is SGHTA and CDR2 is FQGTGA. Unmatched junction bases numbered 9, after V lost 2 bases and J lost 10 bases. The CDR3 DNA reads TGTGCCAGCAGCTTAGCCGGGACTAGCTCCCTGGAGCAGTTCTTC. This encodes CASSLAGTSSLEQFF. The full variable domain, its missing parts supplied by reference TRBV7-3 and TRBJ2-1, is GAGVSQTPSNKVTEKGKYVELRCDPISGHTALYWYRQSLGQGPEFLIYFQGTGAADDSGLPNDRFFAVRPEGSVSTLKIQRTERGDSAVYLCASSLAGTSSLEQFFGPGTRLTVL.

V usage is TRBV29-1 and J usage is TRBJ1-1; maybe TRBD1 (6 bases). The CDR3 is 14 residues long. Trimming took 4 bases from V and 2 from J, leaving 14 bases between them. Germline V gene data show CDR1 as SQVTM and CDR2 as ANQGSEA. The CDR3 DNA is TGCAGCGTTGTCTTCGGACAGACAAACACTGAAGCTTTCTTT. Its translation is CSVVFGQTNTEAFF.

The rearrangement uses TRBV7-6 and TRBJ2-5; 8 nucleotides match TRBD2. The CDR3 extends over 16 amino acids. J lost 1 base, V lost 2 bases, and 6 bases had no gene match. Germline values: CDR1 SGHVS, CDR2 FNYEAQ. CDR3 coding DNA: TGTGCCAGCAGCTTACCTACTAGCGGAGTCCAAGAGACCCAGTACTTC. The encoded protein is CASSLPTSGVQETQYF.

J is TRBJ1-2 and V is TRBV21-1. TRBV21-1 is marked as a pseudogene. The CDR3 totals 14 residues. CDR3 nucleotides: TGTGCCAGCAGCTCAACCGTCCGGGGAGATGGCTACACCTTC. Its translation: CASSSTVRGDGYTF.

This chain's CDR3 is CASSFGGSYQPQHF. The CDR3 coding sequence is TGTGCCAGCAGTTTTGGGGGCAGTTATCAGCCCCAGCATTTT. The chain combines TRBV27 with TRBJ1-5; tentatively, D is TRBD1 (6 bases). The CDR3 has 14 residues. The V end lost 3 bases, the J end lost 5 bases, and 11 bases lay between the germline ends. CDR1 and CDR2 from the germline V gene are MNHEY and SMNVEV (reference sequence).

This chain uses TRBV19 with TRBJ2-7; perhaps D is TRBD1 or TRBD2 (6 bases each). The CDR3 is 15 amino acids. V gave up 5 bases and J gave up 3 bases, with 17 bases separating them. Germline CDR1 is LNHDA and CDR2 is SQIVND (reference sequence). Written as DNA, the CDR3 is TGTGCCAGTAGTTTAGGAGGGGGACCTGGCTACGAGCAGTACTTC. Translating gives CASSLGGGPGYEQYF.

The chain employs TRBV28 and TRBJ2-5; 9 bases are shared with TRBD2. Germline loops: CDR1 MDHEN, CDR2 SYDVKM. V lost 4 bases, J lost 4 bases, and 7 bases stayed unmatched. The CDR3 totals 15 residues. CDR3 sequence (DNA): TGTGCCAGCAGTTCCCCCGGGACTAGCATAGAGACCCAGTACTTC. Translation gives CASSSPGTSIETQYF.

V is TRBV9 and J is TRBJ2-1; 11 bases match TRBD2. The CDR3 loop spans 16 amino acids. With V trimmed by 0 bases and J by 9 bases, 8 bases remained unmatched. Per germline, CDR1 SGDLS and CDR2 YYNGEE. The CDR3 region has the DNA TGTGCCAGCAGCGTAGCTTTAACTAGCGGGAGAACTGAGCAGTTCTTC. Translation: CASSVALTSGRTEQFF.